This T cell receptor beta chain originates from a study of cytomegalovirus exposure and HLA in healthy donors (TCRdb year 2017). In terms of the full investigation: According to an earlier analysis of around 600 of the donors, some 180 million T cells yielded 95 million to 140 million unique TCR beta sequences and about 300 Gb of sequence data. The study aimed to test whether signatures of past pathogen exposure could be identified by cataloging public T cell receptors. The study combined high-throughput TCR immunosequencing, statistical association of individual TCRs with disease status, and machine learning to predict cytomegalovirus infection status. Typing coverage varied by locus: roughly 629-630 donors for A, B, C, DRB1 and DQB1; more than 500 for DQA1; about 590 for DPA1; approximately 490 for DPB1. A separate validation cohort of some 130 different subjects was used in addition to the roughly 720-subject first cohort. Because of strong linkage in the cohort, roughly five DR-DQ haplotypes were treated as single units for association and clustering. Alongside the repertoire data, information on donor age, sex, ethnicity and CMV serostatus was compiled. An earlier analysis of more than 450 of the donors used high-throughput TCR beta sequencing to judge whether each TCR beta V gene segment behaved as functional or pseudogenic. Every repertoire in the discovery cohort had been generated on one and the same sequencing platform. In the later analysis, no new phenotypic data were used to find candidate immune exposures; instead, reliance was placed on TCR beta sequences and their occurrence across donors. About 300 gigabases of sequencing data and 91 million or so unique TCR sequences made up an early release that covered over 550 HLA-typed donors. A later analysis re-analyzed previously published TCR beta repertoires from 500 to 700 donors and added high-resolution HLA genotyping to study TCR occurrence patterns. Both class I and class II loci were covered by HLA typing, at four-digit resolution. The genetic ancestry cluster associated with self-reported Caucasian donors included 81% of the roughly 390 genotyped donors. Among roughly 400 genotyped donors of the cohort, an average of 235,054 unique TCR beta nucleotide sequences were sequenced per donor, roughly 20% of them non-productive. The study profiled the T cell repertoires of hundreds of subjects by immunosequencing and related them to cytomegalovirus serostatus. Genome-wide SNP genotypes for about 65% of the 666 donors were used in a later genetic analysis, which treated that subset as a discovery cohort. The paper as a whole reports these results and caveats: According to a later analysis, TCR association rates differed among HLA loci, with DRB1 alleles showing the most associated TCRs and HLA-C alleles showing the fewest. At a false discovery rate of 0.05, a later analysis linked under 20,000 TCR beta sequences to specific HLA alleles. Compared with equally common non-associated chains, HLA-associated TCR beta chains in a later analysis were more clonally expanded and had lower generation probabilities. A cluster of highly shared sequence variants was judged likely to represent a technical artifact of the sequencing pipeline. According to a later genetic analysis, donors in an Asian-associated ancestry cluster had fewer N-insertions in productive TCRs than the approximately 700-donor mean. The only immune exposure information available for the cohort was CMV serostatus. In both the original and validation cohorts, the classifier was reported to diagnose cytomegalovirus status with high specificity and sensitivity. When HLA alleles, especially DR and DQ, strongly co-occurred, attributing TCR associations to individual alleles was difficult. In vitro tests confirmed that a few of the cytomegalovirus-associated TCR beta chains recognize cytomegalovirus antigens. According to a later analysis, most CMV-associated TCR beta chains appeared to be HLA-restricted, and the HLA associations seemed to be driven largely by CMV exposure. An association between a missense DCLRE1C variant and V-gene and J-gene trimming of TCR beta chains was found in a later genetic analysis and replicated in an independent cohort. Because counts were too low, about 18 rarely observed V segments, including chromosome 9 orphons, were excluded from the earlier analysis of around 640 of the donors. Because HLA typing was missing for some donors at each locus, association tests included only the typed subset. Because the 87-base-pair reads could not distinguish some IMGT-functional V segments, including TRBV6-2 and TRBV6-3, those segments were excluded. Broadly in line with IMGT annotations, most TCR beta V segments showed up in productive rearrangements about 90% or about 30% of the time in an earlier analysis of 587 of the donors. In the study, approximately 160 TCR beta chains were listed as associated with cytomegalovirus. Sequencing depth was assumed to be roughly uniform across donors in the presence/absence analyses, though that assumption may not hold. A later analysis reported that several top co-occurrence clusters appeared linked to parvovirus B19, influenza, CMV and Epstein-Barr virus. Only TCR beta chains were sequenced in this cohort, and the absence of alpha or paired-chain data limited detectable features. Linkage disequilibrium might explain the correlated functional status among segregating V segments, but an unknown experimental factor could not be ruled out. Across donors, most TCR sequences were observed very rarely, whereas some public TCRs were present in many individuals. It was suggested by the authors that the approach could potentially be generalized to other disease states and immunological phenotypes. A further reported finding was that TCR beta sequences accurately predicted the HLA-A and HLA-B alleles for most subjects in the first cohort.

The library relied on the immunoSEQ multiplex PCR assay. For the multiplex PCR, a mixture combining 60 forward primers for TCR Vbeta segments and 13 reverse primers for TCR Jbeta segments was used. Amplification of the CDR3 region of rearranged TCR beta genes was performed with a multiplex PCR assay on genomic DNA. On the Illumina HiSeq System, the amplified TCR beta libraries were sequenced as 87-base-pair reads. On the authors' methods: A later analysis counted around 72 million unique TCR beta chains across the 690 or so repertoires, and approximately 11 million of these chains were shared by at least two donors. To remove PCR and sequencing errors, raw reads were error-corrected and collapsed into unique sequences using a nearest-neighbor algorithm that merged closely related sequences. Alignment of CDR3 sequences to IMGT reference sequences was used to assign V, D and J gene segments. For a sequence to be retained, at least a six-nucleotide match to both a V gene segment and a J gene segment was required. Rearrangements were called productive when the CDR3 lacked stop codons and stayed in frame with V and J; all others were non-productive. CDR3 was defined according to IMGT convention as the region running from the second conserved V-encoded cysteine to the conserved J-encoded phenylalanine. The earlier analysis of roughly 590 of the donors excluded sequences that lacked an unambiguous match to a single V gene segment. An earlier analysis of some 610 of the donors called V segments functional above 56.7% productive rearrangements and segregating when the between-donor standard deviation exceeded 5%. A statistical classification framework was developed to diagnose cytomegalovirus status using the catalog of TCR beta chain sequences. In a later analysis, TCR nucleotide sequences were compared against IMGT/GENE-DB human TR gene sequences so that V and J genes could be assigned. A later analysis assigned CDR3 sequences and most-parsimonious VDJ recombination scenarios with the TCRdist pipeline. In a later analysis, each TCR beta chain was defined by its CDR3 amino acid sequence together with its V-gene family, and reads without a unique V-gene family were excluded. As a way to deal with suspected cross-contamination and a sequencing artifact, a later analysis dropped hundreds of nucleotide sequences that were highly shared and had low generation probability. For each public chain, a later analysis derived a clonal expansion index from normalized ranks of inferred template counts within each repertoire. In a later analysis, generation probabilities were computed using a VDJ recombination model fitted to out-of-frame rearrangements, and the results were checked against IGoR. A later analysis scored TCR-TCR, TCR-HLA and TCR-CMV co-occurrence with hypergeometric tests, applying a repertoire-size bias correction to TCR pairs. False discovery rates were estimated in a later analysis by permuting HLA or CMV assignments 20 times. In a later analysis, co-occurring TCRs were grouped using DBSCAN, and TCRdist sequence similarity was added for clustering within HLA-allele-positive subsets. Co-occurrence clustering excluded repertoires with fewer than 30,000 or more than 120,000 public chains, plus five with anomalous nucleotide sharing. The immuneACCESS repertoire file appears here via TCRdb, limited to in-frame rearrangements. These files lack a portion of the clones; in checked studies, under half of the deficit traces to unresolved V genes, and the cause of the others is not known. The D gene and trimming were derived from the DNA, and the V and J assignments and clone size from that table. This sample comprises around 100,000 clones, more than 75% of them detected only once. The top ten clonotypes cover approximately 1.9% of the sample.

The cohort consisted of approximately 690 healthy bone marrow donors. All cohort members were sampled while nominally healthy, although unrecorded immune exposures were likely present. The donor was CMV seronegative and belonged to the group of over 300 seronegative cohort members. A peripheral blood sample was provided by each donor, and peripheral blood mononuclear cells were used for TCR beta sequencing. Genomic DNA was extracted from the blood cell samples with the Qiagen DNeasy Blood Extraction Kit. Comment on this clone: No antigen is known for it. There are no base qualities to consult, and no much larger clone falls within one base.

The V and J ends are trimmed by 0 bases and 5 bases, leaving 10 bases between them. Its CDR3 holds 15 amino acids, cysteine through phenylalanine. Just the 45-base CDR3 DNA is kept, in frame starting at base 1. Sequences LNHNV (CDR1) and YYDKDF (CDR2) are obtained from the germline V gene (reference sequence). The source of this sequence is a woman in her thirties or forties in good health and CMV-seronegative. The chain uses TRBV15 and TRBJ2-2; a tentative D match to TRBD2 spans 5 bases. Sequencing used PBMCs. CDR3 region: CATSRDPGMTGELFF. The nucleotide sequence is TGTGCCACCAGCAGAGATCCGGGAATGACCGGGGAGCTGTTTTTT.